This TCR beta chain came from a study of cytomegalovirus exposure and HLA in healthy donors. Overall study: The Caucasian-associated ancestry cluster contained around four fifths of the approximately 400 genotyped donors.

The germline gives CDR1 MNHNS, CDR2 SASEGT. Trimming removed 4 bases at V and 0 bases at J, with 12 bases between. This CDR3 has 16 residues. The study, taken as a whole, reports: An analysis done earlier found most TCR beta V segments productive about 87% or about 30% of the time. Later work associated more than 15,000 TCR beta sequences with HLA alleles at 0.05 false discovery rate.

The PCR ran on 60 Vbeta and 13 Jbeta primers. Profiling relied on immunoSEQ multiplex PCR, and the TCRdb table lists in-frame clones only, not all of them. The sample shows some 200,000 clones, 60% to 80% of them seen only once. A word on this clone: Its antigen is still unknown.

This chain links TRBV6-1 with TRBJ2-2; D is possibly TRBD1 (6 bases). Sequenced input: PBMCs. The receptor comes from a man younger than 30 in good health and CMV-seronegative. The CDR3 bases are TGTGCCAGCAGTGGGGGGACAACGGCGAACACCGGGGAGCTGTTTTTT. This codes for CASSGGTTANTGELFF.